Reported below is one T cell receptor (beta chain). The target antigen is unknown. Construction of the TCR beta libraries employed iRepertoire HTBI primers in conjunction with Arm-PCR of CDR3 regions. Original processing methods: Sample data revealed fewer than 70 TRBV and about 15 TRBJ segments. TCRdb ran MiXCR on the multiplex PCR reads and lists one entry per CDR3 protein. The V and J calls here are based on TCRdb, not the publication. In the table there are 450,000 or so distinct CDR3 sequences, roughly 20% of which are singletons. This sample stems from a study of regulatory T cells in long-lasting Graves disease. Stated time point: persistent/refractory GD, antithyroid drugs over 5 years with positive TRAb. After RNA was extracted from PBMCs, the TCR library was made from it. The EDTA tubes were filled with about 10 milliliters of drawn peripheral blood. Study observations and caveats: Relative to new patients (roughly 970), persistent patients exhibited greater sharing of public clonotypes (around 3,000).

The input for sequencing was peripheral blood mononuclear cells (PBMCs), taken when the disease was refractory, from a patient treated with antithyroid drugs. The sequence derives from a female donor with Graves disease.

DNA of the CDR3: TGTGCCAGCGCCTGGGGGGGAAGCACAGATACGCAGTATTTT. It is translated as CASAWGGSTDTQYF. The J gene is TRBJ2-3, the V gene TRBV28, with 7 bases identical to TRBD2. The CDR3 sequence is 14 residues long. V was clipped by 8 bases and J by 0 bases; unmatched bases: 5. CDR1 MDHEN and CDR2 SYDVKM come from the germline V gene. Combining the CDR3 with reference TRBV28 and TRBJ2-3 gives the whole variable domain DVKVTQSSRYLVKRTGEKVFLECVQDMDHENMFWYRQDPGLGLRLIYFSYDVKMKEKGDIPEGYSVSREKKERFSLILESASTNQTSMYLCASAWGGSTDTQYFGPGTRLTVL.